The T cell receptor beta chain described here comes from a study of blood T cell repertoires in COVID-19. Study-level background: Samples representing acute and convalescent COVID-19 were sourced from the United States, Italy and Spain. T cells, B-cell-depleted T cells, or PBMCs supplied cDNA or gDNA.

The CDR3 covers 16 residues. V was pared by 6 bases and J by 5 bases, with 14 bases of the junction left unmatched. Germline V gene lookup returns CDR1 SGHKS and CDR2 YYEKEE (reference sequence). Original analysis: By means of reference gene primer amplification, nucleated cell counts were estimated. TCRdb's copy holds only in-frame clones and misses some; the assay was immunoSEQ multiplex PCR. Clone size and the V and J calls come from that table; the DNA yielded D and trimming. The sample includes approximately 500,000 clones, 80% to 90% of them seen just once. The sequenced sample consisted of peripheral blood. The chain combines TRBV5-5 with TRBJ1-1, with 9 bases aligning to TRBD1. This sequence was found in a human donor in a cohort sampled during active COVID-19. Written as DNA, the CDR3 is TGTGCCAGCACCTCTTCCCCGGGACAGGGCCGAACTGAAGCTTTCTTT. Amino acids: CASTSSPGQGRTEAFF.